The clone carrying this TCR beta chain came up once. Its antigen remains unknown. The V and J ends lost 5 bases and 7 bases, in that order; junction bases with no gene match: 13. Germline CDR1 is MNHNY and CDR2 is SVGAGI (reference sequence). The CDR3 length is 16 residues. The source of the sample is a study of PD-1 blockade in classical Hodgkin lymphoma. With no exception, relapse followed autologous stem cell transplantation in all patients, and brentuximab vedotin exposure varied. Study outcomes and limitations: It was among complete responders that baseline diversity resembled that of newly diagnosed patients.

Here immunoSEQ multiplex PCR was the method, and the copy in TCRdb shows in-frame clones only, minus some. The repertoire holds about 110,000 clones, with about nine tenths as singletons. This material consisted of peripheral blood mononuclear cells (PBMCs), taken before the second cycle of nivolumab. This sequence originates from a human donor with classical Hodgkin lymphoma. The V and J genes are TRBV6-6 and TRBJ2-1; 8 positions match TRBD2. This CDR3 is CASSRRQSGGVNEQFF. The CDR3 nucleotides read TGTGCCAGCAGTCGACGTCAAAGCGGGGGCGTGAATGAGCAGTTCTTC.